This T cell receptor (beta chain) was retrieved from a study of CD8 T cells in Susac syndrome. RNA, at roughly 0.5 to 1 ug, was reverse transcribed with random hexamers. Amplification of the TCR beta CDR3 was carried out by immunoSEQ multiplex PCR, which spanned a total of 54 Vbeta and 13 Jbeta segments. MiXCR, applied by TCRdb to the immunoSEQ multiplex PCR reads, yields one record per CDR3 protein. The sample lists approximately 190,000 distinct CDR3 sequences, approximately 95% occurring once. Between the trimmed V and J ends, which lost 3 bases and 5 bases, there was a span of 17 bases. CDR1 is SEHNR, CDR2 FQNEAQ, per germline (reference sequence). This CDR3 comprises 16 residues.

Sequencing was done on a sample of CD8+ T cells from PBMCs. The chain recombines TRBV7-9 with TRBJ2-1; D unresolved. This clonotype originated in a human donor with Susac syndrome. The CDR3, as DNA: TGTGCCAGCAGCTTGCTAGGACCGAGCCCCCACAATGAGCAGTTCTTC. Translation gives CASSLLGPSPHNEQFF. Full variable domain (rest looked up from reference TRBV7-9 and TRBJ2-1): DTGVSQNPRHKITKRGQNVTFRCDPISEHNRLYWYRQTLGQGPEFLTYFQNEAQLEKSRLLSDRFSAERPKGSFSTLEIQRTEQGDSAMYLCASSLLGPSPHNEQFFGPGTRLTVL.